This TCR beta chain was identified in a study of blood T cell repertoires in COVID-19. The overall study: There were acute and convalescent COVID-19 samples, and they came from the United States, Italy and Spain.

Methods used by the authors: Amplification of reference gene primers was used by the study to estimate nucleated cell counts. Assay used: immunoSEQ multiplex PCR; TCRdb lists only in-frame clones, some missing. D and trimming come from the DNA, and the V and J calls and clone size come from that table. The sample carries roughly 160,000 clones, about 86% recorded once. The germline V gene has CDR1 SGHDN and CDR2 FVKESK. The J segment lost 3 bases and the V segment lost 4 bases, leaving 0 bases of the junction unmatched. This CDR3 has 12 amino acids. The chain links TRBV14 to TRBJ2-7; 7 bases agree with TRBD1. The sequence was obtained from a man younger than 35 with acute or convalescent COVID-19. Sequenced: peripheral blood. CDR3 amino acids: CASSRQGYEQYF. The DNA for the CDR3 is TGTGCCAGCAGCCGACAGGGCTACGAGCAGTACTTC.